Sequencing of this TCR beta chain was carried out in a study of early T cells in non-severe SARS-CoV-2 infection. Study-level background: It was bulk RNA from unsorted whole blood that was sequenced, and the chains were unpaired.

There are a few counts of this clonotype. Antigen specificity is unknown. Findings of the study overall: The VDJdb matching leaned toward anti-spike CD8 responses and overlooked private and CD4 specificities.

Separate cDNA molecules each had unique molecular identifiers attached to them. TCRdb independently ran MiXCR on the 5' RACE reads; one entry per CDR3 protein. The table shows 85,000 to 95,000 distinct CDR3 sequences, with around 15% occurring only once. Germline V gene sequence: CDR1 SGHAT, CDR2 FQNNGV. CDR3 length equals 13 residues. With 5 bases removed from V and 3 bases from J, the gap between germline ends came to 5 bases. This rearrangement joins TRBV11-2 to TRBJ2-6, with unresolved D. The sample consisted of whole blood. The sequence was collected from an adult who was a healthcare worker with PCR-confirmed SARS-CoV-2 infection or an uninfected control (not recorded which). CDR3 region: CASSLRGANVLTF. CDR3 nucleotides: TGTGCCAGCAGCCTTCGTGGGGCCAACGTCCTGACTTTC.